A selection of T cell receptor beta chains follows, all from one sample in a study of T cell changes during pregnancy in multiple sclerosis. The assay was immunoSEQ multiplex PCR, and TCRdb's table has in-frame clones only and misses some. The sample lists 50,000 to 65,000 clones; 90% to 95% were seen once. Material: CD8+ T cells from peripheral blood mononuclear cells, obtained in the second trimester of pregnancy. These receptor sequences come from a female donor with multiple sclerosis, enrolled in a pregnancy study. Each CDR3 is given with its conserved first and last residue. A D gene is named only where the DNA matches it firmly. Some rows mark clone size as missing; the rest say once, few, many or name a class of expanded clone.

NA	TRBV5-5	TRBJ1-5	NA	TGTGCCAGCAGCCCGGAGGTGCGGGGAGGACCCCAGCATTTT	CASSPEVRGGPQHF
NA	TRBV19	TRBJ2-7	TRBD2	TGTGCCAGTAGTCCGACAGCGGGAGTTTACGAGCAGTACTTC	CASSPTAGVYEQYF
NA	TRBV4-1	TRBJ2-2	NA	TGCGCCAGCAGCCAAGCCAGAAACACCGGGGAGCTGTTTTTT	CASSQARNTGELFF
NA	TRBV9	TRBJ2-3	NA	TGTGCCAGCAGCATAGAACCTACGACAGGCACAGATACGCAGTATTTT	CASSIEPTTGTDTQYF
NA	TRBV6-5	TRBJ1-4	TRBD1	TGTGCCAGCAGTTACTCACAGGGGGCTAATGAAAAACTGTTTTTT	CASSYSQGANEKLFF
NA	TRBV7-2	TRBJ2-7	TRBD1	TGTGCCAGCAGCTTAGCGAAGGACAGGAGAAGGTACGAGCAGTACTTC	CASSLAKDRRRYEQYF
NA	TRBV5-1	TRBJ1-1	NA	TGCGCCAGCAGCTTGGATCCAGGGGCAGGGGCTTTCTTT	CASSLDPGAGAFF
NA	TRBV11-2	TRBJ2-5	NA	TGTGCCAGCAGCTCGACTAGTCCCCAAGAGACCCAGTACTTC	CASSSTSPQETQYF
NA	TRBV7-9	TRBJ2-3	TRBD2	TGTGCCAGCAGCACTAGCGGCACAGATACGCAGTATTTT	CASSTSGTDTQYF
once	TRBV11-2	TRBJ2-5	TRBD1	TGTGCCAGCAGCTCGGGACAGGGATGGCGGGAGACCCAGTACTTC	CASSSGQGWRETQYF
NA	TRBV19	TRBJ2-7	NA	TGTGCCAGTAGTATTTCGACTAGCTACGAGCAGTACTTC	CASSISTSYEQYF
NA	TRBV27	TRBJ2-7	NA	TGTGCCAGCAGTCCAATCAGAGGCGAGCAGTACTTC	CASSPIRGEQYF
NA	TRBV4-1	TRBJ1-5	NA	TGCGCCAGCAGCCAAGTGGAGGGTGACCAGCCCCAGCATTTT	CASSQVEGDQPQHF
NA	TRBV7-6	TRBJ2-1	NA	TGTGCCAGCAGCCAAGACTTCAGTGAGCAGTTCTTC	CASSQDFSEQFF
NA	TRBV9	TRBJ2-7	NA	TGTGCCAGCAGCTTCGGACGGGAAGCCTACGAGCAGTACTTC	CASSFGREAYEQYF
NA	TRBV4-1	TRBJ2-1	TRBD2	TGCGCCAGCAGCCAAGAGAGACTAGCTTACAATGAGCAGTTCTTC	CASSQERLAYNEQFF
NA	TRBV28	TRBJ2-7	TRBD1	TGTGCCAGCACCATCCAGCAGGGGGCACCCTACGAGCAGTACTTC	CASTIQQGAPYEQYF
NA	TRBV13	TRBJ1-3	TRBD1	TGTGCCAGCAGCTTAGGACGGACAGGGGGAAACACCATATATTTT	CASSLGRTGGNTIYF
few	TRBV2	TRBJ2-2	NA	TGTGCCAGCGGAGAGGTTACTAACACCGGGGAGCTGTTTTTT	CASGEVTNTGELFF
once	TRBV11-2	TRBJ2-1	TRBD2	TGTGCCAGCAGCTCGGGACTAGCGGGAAGCAATGAGCAGTTCTTC	CASSSGLAGSNEQFF
NA	TRBV27	TRBJ1-5	NA	TGTGCCAGCAGTTTAGAGGGCCCGGCGGGCAATCAGCCCCAGCATTTT	CASSLEGPAGNQPQHF
NA	TRBV27	TRBJ2-7	TRBD1	TGTGCCAGCAGTTTAGGGACAGGACAATACTACGAGCAGTACTTC	CASSLGTGQYYEQYF
NA	TRBV27	TRBJ2-7	NA	TGTGCCAGCAGGAGCGGAGGGAGCTACGAGCAGTACTTC	CASRSGGSYEQYF
once	TRBV21-1	TRBJ2-7	NA	TGTGCCACTATATACGAGCAGTACTTC	CATIYEQYF
NA	TRBV2	TRBJ2-5	TRBD2	TGTGCCAGCAGGTCTACTAGCGGGCTTATTCAAGAGACCCAGTACTTC	CASRSTSGLIQETQYF
NA	TRBV9	TRBJ1-2	TRBD1	TGTGCCAGCAGCGTAGGACAGGGGGCGAGCTACACCTTC	CASSVGQGASYTF
NA	TRBV7-9	TRBJ2-7	TRBD1	TGTGCCAGCAGCGGATACCGGGACAGGGGATACGAGCAGTACTTC	CASSGYRDRGYEQYF
NA	TRBV28	TRBJ2-2	NA	TGTGCCAGCGCAGTACAGGGTGGCACCGGGGAGCTGTTTTTT	CASAVQGGTGELFF
NA	TRBV27	TRBJ2-7	NA	TGTGCCAGCAGTTTATCGGGGCAGGGGTCCTACGAGCAGTACTTC	CASSLSGQGSYEQYF
NA	TRBV4-3	TRBJ1-1	NA	TGCGCCAGCAGCCATGAACGGGGGAGCACTGAAGCTTTCTTT	CASSHERGSTEAFF
NA	TRBV19	TRBJ2-7	TRBD1	TGTGCCAGTAGTGTGGGACAGGGGGAACTCTACGAGCAGTACTTC	CASSVGQGELYEQYF
NA	TRBV4-3	TRBJ1-1	NA	TGCGCCAGCAGTTGGATGGGGGGAACCTACCCTTGGACTGAAGCTTTCTTT	CASSWMGGTYPWTEAFF
NA	TRBV6-5	TRBJ2-7	NA	TGTGCCAGCAGTTACAGCGTCTCCTACGAGCAGTACTTC	CASSYSVSYEQYF
NA	TRBV4-2	TRBJ2-7	NA	TGTGCCAGCAGCCAAGAAACGGGAGAGAGATACTTC	CASSQETGERYF
NA	TRBV7-9	TRBJ2-3	TRBD2	TGTGCCAGCAGCCGCATGGCGGGAGGATGGACAGATACGCAGTATTTT	CASSRMAGGWTDTQYF
NA	TRBV19	TRBJ2-1	NA	TGTGCCAGTGCCTTTAGTTCCTACAATGAGCAGTTCTTC	CASAFSSYNEQFF
NA	TRBV7-9	TRBJ2-7	NA	TGTGCCAGCAGCCCGGGGACATCCTACGAGCAGTACTTC	CASSPGTSYEQYF
NA	TRBV19	TRBJ2-7	TRBD2	TGTGCCAGTAGTATAGCGGGAGGAAGCTACGAGCAGTACTTC	CASSIAGGSYEQYF
NA	TRBV7-9	TRBJ2-1	TRBD2	TGTGCCAGCAGCTTATCCCGGGCCGGGACTAGTTCGACTGAGCAGTTCTTC	CASSLSRAGTSSTEQFF
NA	TRBV7-3	TRBJ1-2	NA	TGTGCCAGCAGCTTAGAACAGAACTATGGCTACACCTTC	CASSLEQNYGYTF
once	TRBV19	TRBJ2-1	TRBD2	TGTGCCAGTAGCATCCTGGGGGGGGATGAGCAGTTCTTC	CASSILGGDEQFF
NA	TRBV4-2	TRBJ1-4	NA	TGTGCCAGCAGCCAGGGGGGTTCGAAAGAAAAACTGTTTTTT	CASSQGGSKEKLFF
NA	TRBV5-1	TRBJ2-7	NA	TGCGCCAGCAGCTTGCAACTCGGACACTACGAGCAGTACTTC	CASSLQLGHYEQYF
NA	TRBV10-3	TRBJ2-7	TRBD1	TGTGCCATCAGTGAGTCGTCAGGGGGCTACGAGCAGTACTTC	CAISESSGGYEQYF
NA	TRBV7-2	TRBJ1-1	TRBD1	TGTGCCAGCAGCTCCGGGACAGGGTTCCTCATGAACACTGAAGCTTTCTTT	CASSSGTGFLMNTEAFF
NA	TRBV4-1	TRBJ2-1	NA	TGCGCCAGCAGCCAAGAGGTCCAGTCCAATGAGCAGTTCTTC	CASSQEVQSNEQFF